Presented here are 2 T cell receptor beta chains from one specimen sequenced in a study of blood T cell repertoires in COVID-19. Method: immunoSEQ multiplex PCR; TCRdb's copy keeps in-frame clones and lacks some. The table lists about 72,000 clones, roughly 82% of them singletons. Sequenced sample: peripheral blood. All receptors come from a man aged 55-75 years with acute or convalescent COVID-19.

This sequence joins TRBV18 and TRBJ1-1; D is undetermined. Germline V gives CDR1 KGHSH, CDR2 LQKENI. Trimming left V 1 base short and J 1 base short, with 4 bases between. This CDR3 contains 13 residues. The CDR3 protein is CASSPRENTEAFF. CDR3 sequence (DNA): TGTGCCAGCTCACCACGCGAGAACACTGAAGCTTTCTTT.

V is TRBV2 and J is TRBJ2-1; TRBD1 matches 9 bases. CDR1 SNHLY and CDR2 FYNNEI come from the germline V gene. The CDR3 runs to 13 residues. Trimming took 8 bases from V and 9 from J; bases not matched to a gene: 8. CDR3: CASARTGVGEQFF. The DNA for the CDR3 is TGTGCCAGCGCGAGGACAGGGGTGGGTGAGCAGTTCTTC.